This passage covers 14 T cell receptor beta chains from one sample sequenced in a study of blood T cell repertoires in COVID-19. Assay used: immunoSEQ multiplex PCR; TCRdb lists only in-frame clones, some missing. The sample gives approximately 330,000 clones, roughly 88% of which show up once; roughly 4% is in the top ten. Sequences were obtained from peripheral blood. Receptor source: a woman aged 50 to 60 with active or convalescent COVID-19.

V is TRBV5-1 and J is TRBJ2-5; D is unresolved. Trimming pared 5 bases from V and 1 base from J, leaving 9 bases between. Germline V lookup: CDR1 SGHRS, CDR2 YFSETQ. The CDR3 length is 13 residues. Here the CDR3 reads CASRSAIQETQYF. The DNA of the CDR3 is TGCGCCAGCAGATCAGCGATCCAAGAGACCCAGTACTTC.

The genes are TRBV3-1 (or the pseudogene TRBV3-2) and TRBJ1-2; TRBD1 might be the D (6 bases). CDR1 is LGHDT and CDR2 is YNNKEL in the germline V gene (reference sequence). V was trimmed by 1 base and J by 1 base, leaving 16 bases between them. The CDR3 runs 17 residues. The CDR3 DNA sequence: TGTGCCAGCAGCCAAGTCATTGGACAGTTTGTTAACTATGGCTACACCTTC. Its translation is CASSQVIGQFVNYGYTF.

V usage is TRBV28 and J usage is TRBJ1-1, with 7 nucleotides matching TRBD1. The CDR3 is 13 amino acids. With V trimmed by 6 bases and J by 6 bases, 7 bases remained unmatched. The germline gives CDR1 MDHEN, CDR2 SYDVKM. CDR3: CASRFHRGAEAFF. As DNA, the CDR3 is TGTGCCAGCAGGTTTCACAGGGGAGCTGAAGCTTTCTTT.

This sequence joins TRBV13 and TRBJ2-1; a weak D match, TRBD1 (6 bases). V was clipped by 5 bases and J by 8 bases, with 13 bases between them. Germline CDR1 and CDR2: PRHDT and FYEKMQ (reference sequence). The CDR3 covers 13 residues. CDR3: CASSLDRTDEQFF. As DNA, the CDR3 is TGTGCCAGCAGCCTGGACCGGACAGATGAGCAGTTCTTC.

The rearrangement links TRBV9 to TRBJ2-7, with 8 bases identical to TRBD1. Germline V CDR1 and CDR2: SGDLS, YYNGEE. This CDR3 spans 15 amino acids. The J segment lost 5 bases and the V segment lost 0 bases, leaving 7 bases of the junction unmatched. The CDR3 region has the DNA TGTGCCAGCAGCGTAGGCCAGGGGGCGAGAGACGAGCAGTACTTC. This codes for CASSVGQGARDEQYF.

The chain couples TRBV7-8 to TRBJ2-7; D unresolved. This CDR3 is built from 15 residues. Trimming took off 5 bases at V and 3 bases at J, with 17 bases between the two ends. Per germline, CDR1 SGHVS and CDR2 FQNEAQ. The chain's CDR3 is CASSLYALASYEQYF. The CDR3 bases are TGTGCCAGCAGCCTATATGCCCTTGCGAGCTACGAGCAGTACTTC.

The rearrangement joins TRBV7-2 to TRBJ2-7, with D perhaps TRBD1 (5 bases). The CDR3 totals 14 residues. Trimming took 3 bases from V and 4 from J, leaving 13 bases between them. Germline CDR1 SGHTA, CDR2 FQGNSA. The CDR3 spells CASSFGRVGYEQYF. The CDR3 DNA follows: TGTGCCAGCAGCTTCGGCAGGGTCGGGTACGAGCAGTACTTC.

The gene calls are TRBV11-2 and TRBJ1-6; the D gene is possibly TRBD1 (5 bases). Germline loops: CDR1 SGHAT, CDR2 FQNNGV. V lost 0 bases to trimming and J lost 4 bases, with 13 bases between them. This CDR3 is built from 17 residues. CDR3 sequence reads: CASSLDAWTRYNSPLHF. The CDR3 DNA follows: TGTGCCAGCAGCTTAGATGCGTGGACACGATATAATTCACCCCTCCACTTT.

The chain links TRBV5-4 to TRBJ1-4; 8 bases are shared with TRBD1. Germline trimming cut 0 bases from V and 4 bases from J; bases unmatched to any gene: 5. This CDR3 has 16 amino acids. Germline values: CDR1 SGHNT, CDR2 YYREEE (reference sequence). CDR3 in DNA: TGTGCCAGCAGCTTGGGACAGGGGCCTGGTAATGAAAAACTGTTTTTT. As protein: CASSLGQGPGNEKLFF.

This chain links TRBV5-1 with TRBJ2-5; 7 bases fit TRBD2. The V and J ends lost 5 bases and 2 bases, in that order; junction bases with no gene match: 9. Per germline, CDR1 SGHRS and CDR2 YFSETQ. The CDR3 covers 15 residues. CDR3 in DNA: TGCGCCAGCAGGAGGGCGCTAGCGGTACAAGAGACCCAGTACTTC. Translation: CASRRALAVQETQYF.

CDR3 nucleotides: TGTGCCAGCAGCTCCCAGGGGGCCCACGAGCAGTACTTC. Residues: CASSSQGAHEQYF. The rearrangement links TRBV7-3 to TRBJ2-7; TRBD1 aligns across 8 bases. J gave up 5 bases and V 4 bases, and 4 bases lay outside the gene matches. The CDR3 contains 13 residues. Germline V gene sequence: CDR1 SGHTA, CDR2 FQGTGA.

The rearrangement links TRBV7-3 to TRBJ2-2; D perhaps matches TRBD2 (5 bases). Germline-derived CDR1 and CDR2 are SGHTA and FQGTGA. V was clipped by 5 bases and J by 0 bases, with 13 bases between them. The CDR3 loop spans 16 amino acids. CDR3 coding DNA: TGTGCCAGCAGCCTCGGGGTGACGTCGAACACCGGGGAGCTGTTTTTT. This gives the protein CASSLGVTSNTGELFF.

The CDR3 DNA reads TGCGCCAGCAGCCAAGCCATTTCGTGGCAGGGCCTTCTCTATGGCTACACCTTC. It translates to CASSQAISWQGLLYGYTF. The gene calls are TRBV4-3 and TRBJ1-2, with D perhaps matching TRBD1 (5 bases). The germline V gene has CDR1 LGHNA and CDR2 YSLEER. Trimming removed 1 base from V and 4 bases from J, with 22 bases in between. The CDR3 totals 18 residues.

The rearrangement joins TRBV4-2 to TRBJ2-1, with 11 bases fitting TRBD2. CDR3 length: 18 amino acids. Looked up from germline, CDR1 is LGHNA and CDR2 is YNFKEQ. Unmatched junction bases numbered 12, after V lost 2 bases and J lost 6 bases. The CDR3 DNA follows: TGTGCCAGCAGCCAACGAATAGCGATAGCGGGAGGGAGCAATGAGCAGTTCTTC. As protein: CASSQRIAIAGGSNEQFF.